Given below is one T cell receptor (beta chain) in context. The authors' processing: Estimated nucleated cell counts came from reference gene primer amplification. This table comes from immunoSEQ multiplex PCR, and its TCRdb copy is limited to in-frame clones, with some not included. That table is the source of V, J and clone size, and D and trimming were worked out from the DNA. This sample carries about 120,000 clones, roughly three quarters of them seen once, and the ten largest clones take 37%. The data stem from a study of blood T cell repertoires in COVID-19. For the study at large: Material from acute and convalescent COVID-19 was sourced from the United States, Italy and Spain. The cDNA or gDNA used as material had been derived from T cells, B-cell-depleted T cells, or PBMCs.

From germline, CDR1 is MNHNS and CDR2 SASEGT. This CDR3 is built from 17 residues. Trimming took 4 bases from V and 7 from J, leaving 23 bases between them. This TCR was recovered from a man aged 35 to 55 with active or convalescent COVID-19. The chain carries TRBV6-1 and TRBJ1-5, with unresolved D. The source material was peripheral blood. This CDR3 is CASSAGRRFGSGQPQHF. The CDR3 region has the DNA TGTGCCAGCAGTGCCGGAAGGAGGTTTGGATCAGGACAGCCCCAGCATTTT.